The 6 T cell receptor beta chains in this list originate from one sample, sequenced in a study of shared clonotypes between healthy human individuals. The repertoire was sequenced with immunoSEQ multiplex PCR; TCRdb's copy has only in-frame clones and lacks some. Among 330,000 or so clones listed, about 70% were seen once. Sequenced material: memory CD4+ T cells sorted from blood. Subset indicated: CD45RA-negative fraction. The receptor source for this set is a man aged 25 to 40 in good health.

CDR3 residues: CSVGSGRDLSYNEQFF. DNA of the CDR3: TGCAGCGTTGGCAGCGGACGGGACCTATCCTACAATGAGCAGTTCTTC. This chain uses TRBV29-1 with TRBJ2-1, with D perhaps being TRBD1 or TRBD2 (5 bases each). This CDR3 region has 16 residues. The V gene lost 4 bases and the J gene lost 1 base, with 17 bases spanning the gap. Germline loops: CDR1 SQVTM, CDR2 ANQGSEA.

Here the CDR3 reads CSASPGTWQYF. DNA of the CDR3: TGCAGTGCTAGCCCAGGGACCTGGCAGTACTTC. The chain uses TRBV20-1 and TRBJ2-7; D is tentatively TRBD1 or TRBD2 (5 bases each). The CDR3 has 11 amino acids. Trimming stripped 3 bases from V and 9 bases from J, with 12 bases between. Germline-derived CDR1 and CDR2 are DFQATT and SNEGSKA (reference sequence).

V gene TRBV5-5 combines with J gene TRBJ2-1; weak D call: TRBD2 (6 bases). This CDR3 region has 16 residues. Trimming took 1 base from V and 2 from J, leaving 13 bases between them. The germline V gene has CDR1 SGHKS and CDR2 YYEKEE (reference sequence). CDR3 nucleotides: TGTGCCAGCAGCTTGACGGGGGTCAGTGCCTACAATGAGCAGTTCTTC. It encodes CASSLTGVSAYNEQFF.

The J gene is TRBJ2-5, the V gene TRBV15, with 12 bases aligning to TRBD2. CDR3 size: 16 residues. J lost 0 bases, V lost 5 bases, and 4 bases had no gene match. CDR1 and CDR2 (germline): LNHNV, YYDKDF (reference sequence). The CDR3 sequence: CATSPGTSGYQETQYF. The CDR3 bases are TGTGCCACCAGCCCAGGGACTAGCGGGTACCAAGAGACCCAGTACTTC.

The chain employs TRBV28 and TRBJ2-5; TRBD1 or TRBD2 may be the D gene (7 bases each). Trimming cost V 9 bases and J 4 bases, with 15 bases left between them. Germline-derived CDR1 and CDR2 are MDHEN and SYDVKM. The CDR3 loop spans 13 amino acids. CDR3 coding DNA: TGTGCCAGTATGGGAGGGGGCGGAGAGACCCAGTACTTC. It encodes CASMGGGGETQYF.

The genes are TRBV9 and TRBJ1-1; D not certain. This CDR3 is built from 13 residues. Trimming cost V 0 bases and J 4 bases, with 7 bases left between them. The germline gives CDR1 SGDLS, CDR2 YYNGEE. CDR3 in amino acids: CASSVVPGTEAFF. CDR3 coding DNA: TGTGCCAGCAGCGTAGTGCCGGGCACTGAAGCTTTCTTT.